This TCR beta chain was found in a study of blood T cell repertoires in COVID-19. As for the study in general: Acute and convalescent COVID-19 specimens originated in the United States, Italy and Spain. PBMCs, B-cell-depleted T cells, or T cells were the source of the cDNA or gDNA that made up the material.

In the study's own analysis: How many nucleated cells were present was estimated from reference gene primer amplification. Produced via immunoSEQ multiplex PCR; TCRdb's table is partial and in-frame only. V, J and clone size reflect that table, while D and trimming were determined from the DNA. The table lists roughly 52,000 clones, around 89% of them singletons, with 20% in the top ten. In germline, CDR1 is KGHSH, CDR2 LQKENI. The CDR3 runs 15 residues. The V end lost 11 bases, the J end lost 0 bases, and 14 bases lay between the germline ends. The chain links TRBV18 to TRBJ1-6; D is unresolved. Material for sequencing was peripheral blood. This TCR was recovered from a human donor in a cohort sampled during active COVID-19. CDR3 sequence reads: CAGRYSHSYNSPLHF. CDR3 DNA sequence: TGTGCCGGCAGATACAGCCACTCCTATAATTCACCCCTCCACTTT.